A single sample gave rise to the 21 T cell receptor beta chains below, sequenced in a study of shared clonotypes between healthy human individuals. Profiling relied on immunoSEQ multiplex PCR, and the TCRdb table lists in-frame clones only, not all of them. The top ten hold 1.2% of the sample, which has around 2,100,000 clones, roughly 94% seen once. The naive CD8 population came from CD45RO-negative cells selected for CCR7, without terminally differentiated effector memory CD45RA+ cells. The sample taken for sequencing was naive CD8+ T cells sorted from blood. The receptors come from a man in his late teens or twenties in good health.

The genes are TRBV5-1 and TRBJ2-3; D gene unclear. The CDR3 loop spans 16 amino acids. Trimming pared 0 bases from V and 0 bases from J, leaving 11 bases between. Germline loops: CDR1 SGHRS, CDR2 YFSETQ. In DNA, the CDR3 is TGCGCCAGCAGCTTGGGGGTGACTGCTAGCACAGATACGCAGTATTTT. This sequence encodes CASSLGVTASTDTQYF.

The chain recombines TRBV9 with TRBJ2-7; D possibly corresponds to TRBD2 (6 bases). V was cut by 0 bases and J by 10 bases, with 17 bases left in between. The CDR3 is 14 residues long. Germline CDR1 SGDLS, CDR2 YYNGEE. The CDR3 DNA follows: TGTGCCAGCAGCGTAGGGGGGGACCATACGAGACAGTACTTC. Its protein is CASSVGGDHTRQYF.

The chain recombines TRBV7-9 with TRBJ1-1, with TRBD1 identical over 7 bases. Germline CDR1 reads SEHNR; CDR2 reads FQNEAQ (reference sequence). The CDR3 contains 12 residues. After removal of 4 bases from V and 7 bases from J, the junction contained 3 bases not matched to a gene. CDR3 DNA: TGTGCCAGCAGCTCCGGGACAGATGAAGCTTTCTTT. This codes for CASSSGTDEAFF. The full variable domain, in which reference TRBV7-9 and TRBJ1-1 provide the parts outside the CDR3, is DTGVSQNPRHKITKRGQNVTFRCDPISEHNRLYWYRQTLGQGPEFLTYFQNEAQLEKSRLLSDRFSAERPKGSFSTLEIQRTEQGDSAMYLCASSSGTDEAFFGQGTRLTVV.

The rearrangement joins TRBV11-3 to TRBJ2-7, with a weak D call TRBD1 (5 bases). From germline, CDR1 is SGHNT and CDR2 YENEEA. The CDR3 is 15 amino acids. V was shortened by 0 bases and J by 5 bases, with 14 bases between the two germline ends. The CDR3 coding sequence is TGTGCCAGCAGCTTAGACTCGCAGGGAAAAAACGAGCAGTACTTC. It specifies CASSLDSQGKNEQYF. Looking up the rest from reference TRBV11-3 and TRBJ2-7 gives the full variable domain: EAGVVQSPRYKIIEKKQPVAFWCNPISGHNTLYWYLQNLGQGPELLIRYENEEAVDDSQLPKDRFSAERLKGVDSTLKIQPAELGDSAVYLCASSLDSQGKNEQYFGPGTRLTVT.

The rearrangement uses TRBV4-1 and TRBJ1-6; D is uncertain. V lost 0 bases and J 6 bases, leaving 15 bases between the germline ends. Germline values: CDR1 MGHRA, CDR2 YSYEKL. The CDR3 runs 17 residues. CDR3 sequence: CASSQDLWEYLNSPLHF. The DNA of the CDR3 is TGCGCCAGCAGCCAAGATTTATGGGAGTACCTTAATTCACCCCTCCACTTT.

The J gene is TRBJ2-7, the V gene TRBV5-8; no firm D call. Germline V gene sequence: CDR1 SGHTS, CDR2 YDEGEE. Trimming shortened V by 4 bases and J by 2 bases, and 10 bases separated the two germline ends. The CDR3 is 13 residues long. CDR3 sequence: CASSPVGPYEQYF. CDR3 coding DNA: TGTGCCAGCAGCCCTGTAGGCCCCTACGAGCAGTACTTC.

The genes are TRBV7-9 and TRBJ2-1; the match to TRBD1 covers 9 bases. The germline V gene has CDR1 SEHNR and CDR2 FQNEAQ (reference sequence). CDR3 length equals 16 residues. V was clipped by 4 bases and J by 8 bases; unmatched bases: 12. CDR3 loop: CASSWGKDRGGHEQFF. CDR3 bases: TGTGCCAGCAGCTGGGGAAAGGACAGGGGAGGTCATGAGCAGTTCTTC. The variable domain in full, completed from reference TRBV7-9 and TRBJ2-1, reads DTGVSQNPRHKITKRGQNVTFRCDPISEHNRLYWYRQTLGQGPEFLTYFQNEAQLEKSRLLSDRFSAERPKGSFSTLEIQRTEQGDSAMYLCASSWGKDRGGHEQFFGPGTRLTVL.

The chain carries TRBV4-3 and TRBJ2-1; TRBD1 matches 9 bases. Germline V gives CDR1 LGHNA, CDR2 YSLEER. CDR3 length: 20 residues. The ends lost 0 bases at V and 5 bases at J; junction bases unmatched: 17. The CDR3 sequence is CASSQEWGRPGQGVDNEQFF. The CDR3 coding sequence is TGCGCCAGCAGCCAAGAGTGGGGGAGGCCGGGACAGGGTGTCGACAATGAGCAGTTCTTC.

The J gene is TRBJ2-7, the V gene TRBV6-1; possibly TRBD2 for D (5 bases). Germline V gene lookup returns CDR1 MNHNS and CDR2 SASEGT. This CDR3 contains 13 residues. Trimming stripped 7 bases from V and 3 bases from J, with 13 bases between. The DNA of the CDR3 is TGTGCCAGCACCCAGTGGGGAGACTACGAGCAGTACTTC. This encodes CASTQWGDYEQYF.

About this clone itself: Other DNA sequences from this sample encode an identical CDR3 as well. The rearrangement uses TRBV6-5 and TRBJ1-2; possible D gene TRBD1, 5 bases. With 0 bases removed from V and 4 bases from J, the gap between germline ends came to 12 bases. CDR3 size: 15 residues. The germline V gene encodes CDR1 MNHEY and CDR2 SVGAGI. The CDR3 loop is CASSYSEGLGYGYTF. Written as DNA, the CDR3 is TGTGCCAGCAGTTACTCTGAGGGACTGGGCTATGGCTACACCTTC.

The chain uses TRBV7-9 and TRBJ1-6; D remains ambiguous. From germline, CDR1 is SEHNR and CDR2 FQNEAQ (reference sequence). This CDR3 spans 15 amino acids. V shed 1 base and J shed 0 bases, with 4 bases lying between them. The CDR3 region is CASSLEGSYNSPLHF. The CDR3 nucleotides are TGTGCCAGCAGCTTAGAGGGCTCCTATAATTCACCCCTCCACTTT.

The V and J genes are TRBV30 and TRBJ2-7; TRBD1 aligns across 7 bases. J was trimmed by 4 bases and V by 2 bases; bases with no gene match: 11. This CDR3 contains 15 residues. Per the germline V gene, CDR1 is GTSNPN and CDR2 is SVGIG (reference sequence). In nucleotides, the CDR3 is TGTGCCTGGAGTTCCCCAAGGGGGCTCTATTACGAGCAGTACTTC. This translates into CAWSSPRGLYYEQYF.

On this clone itself: Additional DNA sequences in this sample encode the identical CDR3. This chain uses TRBV5-6 with TRBJ2-7, with a possible D match to TRBD1 (6 bases). Germline CDR1 reads SGHDT; CDR2 reads YYEEEE. V lost 0 bases and J lost 2, with 12 bases in between. This CDR3 region has 15 residues. CDR3: CASSLGGTSAYEQYF. The CDR3 DNA reads TGTGCCAGCAGCTTGGGAGGGACATCAGCCTACGAGCAGTACTTC. Full variable domain (missing parts from reference TRBV5-6 and TRBJ2-7): DAGVTQSPTHLIKTRGQQVTLRCSPKSGHDTVSWYQQALGQGPQFIFQYYEEEERQRGNFPDRFSGHQFPNYSSELNVNALLLGDSALYLCASSLGGTSAYEQYFGPGTRLTVT.

The V call is TRBV12-5, the J call TRBJ2-1; 9 bases agree with TRBD2. The V gene's germline CDR1 is LGHNT and CDR2 FRNRAP. Unmatched junction bases numbered 4, after V lost 1 base and J lost 3 bases. This CDR3 region has 16 residues. CDR3 nucleotide sequence: TGTGCTAGTGGTTTGGCGACTAGCGGTTACTACAATGAGCAGTTCTTC. Its protein product is CASGLATSGYYNEQFF. The complete variable domain, with remaining parts taken from reference TRBV12-5 and TRBJ2-1, reads DARVTQTPRHKVTEMGQEVTMRCQPILGHNTVFWYRQTMMQGLELLAYFRNRAPLDDSGMPKDRFSAEMPDATLATLKIQPSEPRDSAVYFCASGLATSGYYNEQFFGPGTRLTVL.

The chain is built from TRBV2 and TRBJ2-7; perhaps TRBD2 as D (5 bases). Germline loops: CDR1 SNHLY, CDR2 FYNNEI. V dropped 7 bases and J dropped 3 bases, with 10 bases sitting between them. This CDR3 spans 12 amino acids. Here the CDR3 reads CASIRTGYEQYF. CDR3 nucleotides: TGTGCCAGCATTCGGACTGGCTACGAGCAGTACTTC.

This clone was picked up one time. The chain joins TRBV5-1 to TRBJ2-3; D remains ambiguous. From germline, CDR1 is SGHRS and CDR2 YFSETQ. This CDR3 region has 13 residues. The V end was cut by 2 bases, the J end by 5 bases, with 9 bases between. The CDR3 spells CASSFTQRDTQYF. In DNA form, the CDR3 reads TGCGCCAGCAGCTTCACGCAAAGAGATACGCAGTATTTT.

The sample holds one count of this clone. Within the sample, other DNA sequences also encode this same CDR3. The V call is TRBV7-9, the J call TRBJ1-5; possibly TRBD1 for D (6 bases). The germline V gene encodes CDR1 SEHNR and CDR2 FQNEAQ (reference sequence). V lost 0 bases to trimming and J lost 1 base, with 7 bases between them. The CDR3 consists of 15 residues. The CDR3 loop is CASSLATGSNQPQHF. The CDR3 DNA reads TGTGCCAGCAGCTTAGCAACAGGGAGCAATCAGCCCCAGCATTTT.

V gene TRBV7-2 combines with J gene TRBJ2-3; 10 bases are a match to TRBD2. V was pared by 2 bases and J by 2 bases, with 4 bases of the junction left unmatched. The CDR3 is 16 amino acids. Per the germline V gene, CDR1 is SGHTA and CDR2 is FQGNSA. The CDR3 reads CASSLRAGGFTDTQYF. The CDR3 DNA sequence: TGTGCCAGCAGCTTAAGAGCGGGAGGGTTCACAGATACGCAGTATTTT.

This chain links TRBV6-4 with TRBJ1-1, with TRBD1 matching 8 bases. Germline CDR1 reads MRHNA; CDR2 reads SNTAGT. Losses at the gene ends were 4 bases for V and 4 bases for J; bases not matched to a gene: 8. The CDR3 consists of 15 residues. The CDR3, as DNA: TGTGCCAGCAGTGCCACCGGACAGGGAGTCACTGAAGCTTTCTTT. Translation gives CASSATGQGVTEAFF.

CDR3 residues: CASSPTGAKETQYF. The CDR3 DNA sequence: TGTGCCAGCAGCCCGACAGGGGCAAAAGAGACCCAGTACTTC. The chain links TRBV13 to TRBJ2-5, with 8 bases that match TRBD1. The CDR3 length is 14 residues. Germline V gene sequence: CDR1 PRHDT, CDR2 FYEKMQ (reference sequence). The J segment lost 3 bases and the V segment lost 5 bases, leaving 5 bases of the junction unmatched.

J is TRBJ1-5 and V is TRBV2; D gene unclear. The CDR3 extends over 15 amino acids. V lost 6 bases and J lost 0, with 12 bases in between. Per germline, CDR1 SNHLY and CDR2 FYNNEI. The CDR3 region has the DNA TGTGCCAGCAGAGAGGAGGTTTATAGCAATCAGCCCCAGCATTTT. Translation gives CASREEVYSNQPQHF.